These T cell receptor beta chains were read from a single sample in a study. Using its own MiXCR run on the RT-PCR reads, TCRdb lists one record per CDR3 protein. This sample has about 700,000 distinct CDR3 sequences, with approximately 15% found just once. The sequenced sample consisted of memory CD4+ T cells from blood. The receptors come from a female donor in good health, serving as a healthy control. The CDR3 runs from the conserved cysteine through the conserved F or W. Fields, in order: J gene, D gene, clone size, V gene, CDR3 protein, CDR3 DNA. The D gene is left open where the match is weak. Rows give clone size only sometimes, using once, few, many, or a class for an expanded clone.

>TRBJ1-2|.|many|TRBV12-3/TRBV12-4
CASSPTISYGYTF
TGTGCCAGCAGTCCTACGATAAGCTATGGCTACACCTTC
>TRBJ2-1|TRBD2|once|TRBV7-9
CASSLMAGVIYNEQFF
TGTGCCAGCAGCTTAATGGCGGGAGTAATCTACAATGAGCAGTTCTTC
>TRBJ2-5|TRBD2|.|TRBV7-9
CASSLWAGGRQETQYF
TGTGCCAGCAGCTTATGGGCGGGGGGGCGCCAAGAGACCCAGTACTTC
>TRBJ1-5|.|few|TRBV6-5
CASSPTGMNRPQHF
TGTGCCAGCAGTCCGACAGGCATGAATCGGCCCCAGCATTTT
>TRBJ2-1|.|few|TRBV20-1
CSATREWVYGEQFF
TGCAGTGCTACCCGTGAGTGGGTTTACGGTGAGCAGTTCTTC
>TRBJ2-2|.|.|TRBV5-6
CASLTGNTGELFF
TGTGCCAGCTTAACGGGGAACACCGGGGAGCTGTTTTTT
>TRBJ1-1|.|few|TRBV12-3/TRBV12-4
CASSFYKGSAFF
TGTGCCAGCAGTTTTTACAAGGGATCCGCTTTCTTT
>TRBJ1-5|.|many|TRBV20-1
CSARGGVGERQPQHF
TGCAGTGCTAGAGGCGGGGTGGGCGAGCGTCAGCCCCAGCATTTT
>TRBJ1-4|TRBD1|few|TRBV6-2/TRBV6-3
CASSYMDREKLFF
TGTGCCAGCAGTTACATGGACAGGGAAAAACTGTTTTTT
>TRBJ1-1|.|few|TRBV4-2
CASSRELSRRGMRTEAFF
TGTGCCAGCAGCCGCGAGCTTTCTCGGCGGGGGATGAGGACTGAAGCTTTCTTT
>TRBJ1-2|TRBD1|many|TRBV20-1
CSARTGFDGYTF
TGCAGTGCTCGGACAGGGTTTGATGGCTACACCTTC
>TRBJ1-5|.|few|TRBV7-2
CASSSIRDQPQHF
TGTGCCAGCAGCTCGATACGGGATCAGCCCCAGCATTTT
>TRBJ1-3|.|few|TRBV27
CASSLDGAGNTIYF
TGTGCCAGCAGTTTGGACGGTGCGGGAAACACCATATATTTT
>TRBJ1-6|.|few|TRBV20-1
CSASRPDAGTLNSPLHF
TGCAGTGCTAGCCGCCCTGACGCCGGGACACTAAATTCACCCCTCCACTTT
>TRBJ1-2|.|.|TRBV20-1
CSAREAADYGYTF
TGCAGTGCTAGAGAGGCAGCTGACTATGGCTACACCTTC
>TRBJ2-3|.|.|TRBV15
CATSRQGQTSTDTQYF
TGTGCCACCAGCAGACAGGGGCAGACGAGCACAGATACGCAGTATTTT
>TRBJ1-6|.|few|TRBV18
CASFNYNSPLHF
TGTGCCAGCTTCAACTATAATTCACCCCTCCACTTT
>TRBJ1-1|TRBD1|.|TRBV6-5
CASSYPGTEKAFF
TGTGCCAGCAGTTACCCCGGGACAGAAAAAGCTTTCTTT
>TRBJ1-5|.|.|TRBV2
CASSEGRRDLPQHF
TGTGCCAGCAGTGAAGGAAGGCGGGACCTCCCCCAGCATTTT
>TRBJ2-2|.|many|TRBV12-3/TRBV12-4
CASSLGTILTGELFF
TGTGCCAGCAGTCTAGGGACAATTCTCACCGGGGAGCTGTTTTTT
>TRBJ2-2|.|.|TRBV5-6
CASSLGVRVPGELFF
TGTGCCAGCAGCTTGGGAGTGAGGGTACCCGGGGAGCTGTTTTTT
>TRBJ2-1|TRBD2|few|TRBV5-1
CASSGSLAGGGREQFF
TGCGCCAGCAGCGGTTCCCTAGCGGGAGGGGGTCGTGAGCAGTTCTTC
>TRBJ2-3|.|few|TRBV24-1
CATSVQRRGYDTQYF
TGTGCCACCAGTGTACAGCGGAGGGGCTATGATACGCAGTATTTT
>TRBJ2-1|.|many|TRBV7-9
CASSLGVSGFGDNEQFF
TGTGCCAGCAGCTTAGGAGTATCGGGTTTTGGGGACAATGAGCAGTTCTTC
>TRBJ2-7|.|many|TRBV18
CASSPSGISYEQYF
TGTGCCAGCTCACCATCGGGAATATCCTACGAGCAGTACTTC
>TRBJ2-2|.|.|TRBV24-1
CATTINLPGELFF
TGTGCCACCACTATTAATTTACCCGGGGAGCTGTTTTTT